This T cell receptor (beta chain) was sequenced for a study of beta chain features in type 1 diabetes. Overall study findings and caveats: Researchers reported that naive, central memory and Treg TCRB repertoires appeared more similar in patients than in healthy donors.

From germline, CDR1 is SGHDT and CDR2 YYEEEE. Unmatched junction bases numbered 13, after V lost 4 bases and J lost 7 bases. The CDR3 covers 16 residues. About this clone itself: Its specificity is not known.

All of the isolated RNA was reverse transcribed, so expressed TCRB transcripts were sequenced. Sequencing of naive, central memory and regulatory T cell samples gave an average of around 3.8 million reads. Assay: immunoSEQ multiplex PCR; the TCRdb copy retains only in-frame clones and omits some. Of about 220,000 clones in the sample, 9.5% to 13% are singletons; the top ten hold about 1.2%. The chain couples TRBV5-6 to TRBJ2-7, with TRBD2 matching 11 bases. The sample taken for sequencing was central memory CD4+ T cells from blood. The sequence was collected from a young man in good health. DNA of the CDR3: TGTGCCAGCAGCCCGGGACTAGCGGTCCCCTTGGGGGAGCAGTACTTC. Encoded protein: CASSPGLAVPLGEQYF.